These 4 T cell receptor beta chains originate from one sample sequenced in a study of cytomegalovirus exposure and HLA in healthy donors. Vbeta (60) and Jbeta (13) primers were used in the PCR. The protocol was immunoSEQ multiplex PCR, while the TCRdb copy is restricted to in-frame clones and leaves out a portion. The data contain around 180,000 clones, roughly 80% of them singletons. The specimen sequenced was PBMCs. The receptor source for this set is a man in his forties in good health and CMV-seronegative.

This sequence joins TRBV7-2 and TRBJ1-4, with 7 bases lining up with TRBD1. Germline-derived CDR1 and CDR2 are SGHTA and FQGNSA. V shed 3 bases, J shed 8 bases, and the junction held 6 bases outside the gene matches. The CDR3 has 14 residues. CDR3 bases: TGTGCCAGCAGCTTCGGACAGGCGTACGAAAAACTGTTTTTT. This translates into CASSFGQAYEKLFF.

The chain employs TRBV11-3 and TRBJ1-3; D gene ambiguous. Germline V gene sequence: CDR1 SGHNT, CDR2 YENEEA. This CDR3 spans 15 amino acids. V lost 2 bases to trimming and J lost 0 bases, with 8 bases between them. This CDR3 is CASSLLLSSGNTIYF. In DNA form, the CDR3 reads TGTGCCAGCAGCTTACTACTAAGCTCTGGAAACACCATATATTTT. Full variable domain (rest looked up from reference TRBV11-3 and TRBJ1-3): EAGVVQSPRYKIIEKKQPVAFWCNPISGHNTLYWYLQNLGQGPELLIRYENEEAVDDSQLPKDRFSAERLKGVDSTLKIQPAELGDSAVYLCASSLLLSSGNTIYFGEGSWLTVV.

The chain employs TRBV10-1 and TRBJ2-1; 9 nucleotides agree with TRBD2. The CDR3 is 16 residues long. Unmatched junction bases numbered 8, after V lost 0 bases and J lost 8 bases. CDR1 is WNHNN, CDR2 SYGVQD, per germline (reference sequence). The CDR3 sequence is CASSESSGTSNYEQFF. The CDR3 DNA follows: TGCGCCAGCAGTGAGTCGAGTGGGACTAGCAACTATGAGCAGTTCTTC.

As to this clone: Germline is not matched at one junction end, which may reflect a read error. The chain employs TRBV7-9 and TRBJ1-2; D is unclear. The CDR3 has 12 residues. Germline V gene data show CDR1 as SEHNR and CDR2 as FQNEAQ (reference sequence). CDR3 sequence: CSSSLVGSGYTF. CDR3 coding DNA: TGTTCCAGCAGCTTAGTCGGGTCGGGCTACACCTTC. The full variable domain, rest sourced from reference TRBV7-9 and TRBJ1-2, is DTGVSQNPRHKITKRGQNVTFRCDPISEHNRLYWYRQTLGQGPEFLTYFQNEAQLEKSRLLSDRFSAERPKGSFSTLEIQRTEQGDSAMYLCSSSLVGSGYTFGSGTRLTVV.